These 26 T cell receptor beta chains share one sample of origin, sequenced in a study of T-cell reconstitution after alpha-beta-depleted transplantation in children. Construction of the TCRbeta library involved unique molecular identifiers. MiXCR, applied by TCRdb to the PCR reads, yields one record per CDR3 protein. This sample yields about 110,000 distinct CDR3 sequences, of which 10% are seen a single time; over 8% belongs to the top ten. Sequencing used PBMCs from the stem cell graft donor, obtained from the stem cell graft. All receptors derive from a human donor who donated a stem cell graft to a child with acute lymphoblastic leukemia.

At least ten counts were recorded for this clonotype. The gene calls are TRBV5-1 and TRBJ2-3; 9 positions agree with TRBD2. V dropped 4 bases and J dropped 3; count of bases not matched to a gene: 9. Looked up from germline, CDR1 is SGHRS and CDR2 is YFSETQ. This CDR3 comprises 16 residues. The CDR3 sequence: CASSLRREGLTDTQYF. DNA for the CDR3: TGCGCCAGCAGCCTAAGGCGGGAGGGCCTGACAGATACGCAGTATTTT.

Ten or more counts support this clonotype. The rearrangement uses TRBV5-5 and TRBJ2-1; a possible D gene is TRBD1 (5 bases). The V and J ends lost 3 bases and 2 bases respectively, with 15 bases between them. Germline CDR1 reads SGHKS; CDR2 reads YYEKEE (reference sequence). This CDR3 spans 16 amino acids. The DNA of the CDR3 is TGTGCCAGCAGCTCCCAAGGGGCGCGTCCCTACAATGAGCAGTTCTTC. This gives the protein CASSSQGARPYNEQFF.

This clonotype occurred many times. In nucleotides, the CDR3 is TGTGCCAGCAGCGAGGGTCCCACTCTTTATCAGCCCCAGCATTTT. This encodes CASSEGPTLYQPQHF. This chain connects TRBV9 to TRBJ1-5; no clear D gene. The length of the CDR3 is 15 residues. Germline lookup yields CDR1 SGDLS and CDR2 YYNGEE. V lost 3 bases and J lost 5, with 15 bases in between.

This clonotype occurred many times. This rearrangement joins TRBV12-3 or TRBV12-4 to TRBJ1-4; a weak D match, TRBD1 (5 bases). V was pared by 6 bases and J by 3 bases, with 14 bases between. The CDR3 extends over 15 amino acids. CDR3 coding DNA: TGTGCCAGCAGCCTCGGTGGGGCCGCTAATGAAAAACTGTTTTTT. It yields the protein CASSLGGAANEKLFF.

Many counts were recorded for this clonotype. The V gene is TRBV20-1, the J gene TRBJ2-3; D is unclear. CDR3 length: 13 residues. Germline CDR1 and CDR2: DFQATT and SNEGSKA (reference sequence). V was pared by 3 bases and J by 1 base, with 8 bases between. CDR3 amino acids: CSASGLRTDTQYF. DNA of the CDR3: TGCAGTGCTAGTGGCCTCCGCACAGATACGCAGTATTTT.

This clonotype was picked up many times. This rearrangement joins TRBV7-3 to TRBJ2-5; D is perhaps TRBD2 (6 bases). Germline CDR1 SGHTA, CDR2 FQGTGA. The CDR3 runs to 14 residues. V shed 2 bases and J shed 1 base, with 8 bases lying between them. The CDR3 DNA reads as TGTGCCAGCAGCTTATCCGGGGGCCAAGAGACCCAGTACTTC. Translated: CASSLSGGQETQYF.

This clonotype appeared many times. J is TRBJ2-1 and V is TRBV12-3 or TRBV12-4; D call uncertain. V lost 3 bases and J lost 5, with 5 bases in between. CDR3 length: 12 residues. The CDR3 sequence is CASSFKNNEQFF. DNA for the CDR3: TGTGCCAGCAGTTTCAAAAACAATGAGCAGTTCTTC.

This clonotype was counted ten times or more. This rearrangement joins TRBV27 to TRBJ2-3; D is unclear. V gave up 1 base and J gave up 4 bases, with 9 bases separating them. Germline V gene data show CDR1 as MNHEY and CDR2 as SMNVEV (reference sequence). The CDR3 is 14 amino acids. Here the CDR3 DNA reads TGTGCCAGCAGTTTATGGCTCCAGGCAGATACGCAGTATTTT. Its translation: CASSLWLQADTQYF.

To note about this clonotype: This may stem from a read error, because a much larger clone lies one nucleotide away. The chain links TRBV24-1 to TRBJ1-5; D is ambiguous. Germline CDR1 and CDR2: KGHDR and SFDVKD. The V gene lost 5 bases and the J gene lost 5 bases, with 18 bases spanning the gap. The CDR3 is 16 amino acids. DNA of the CDR3: TGTGCCACCAGTGGCGGCCGGGCAGGCCTTTATCAGCCCCAGCATTTT. Protein product: CATSGGRAGLYQPQHF.

Ten or more counts support this clonotype. The CDR3 DNA sequence: TGTGCCAGCAGTTTACAGGGAACTAGGAGCAAGGTCTATGGCTACACCTTC. Its translation is CASSLQGTRSKVYGYTF. The chain uses TRBV12-3 or TRBV12-4 and TRBJ1-2; tentative D call: TRBD1 (5 bases). V shed 2 bases and J shed 4 bases, with 20 bases lying between them. This CDR3 is built from 17 residues.

Remarks on this clonotype: A much larger clone is a single base away; this may be a read error. This chain connects TRBV10-3 to TRBJ1-5; D is possibly TRBD1 (5 bases). Germline CDR1 reads ENHRY; CDR2 reads SYGVKD. V lost 5 bases and J 4 bases, leaving 27 bases between the germline ends. This CDR3 spans 19 amino acids. The CDR3 region is CAISSDVRLTGRSNQPQHF. The CDR3 nucleotides read TGTGCCATCAGTTCCGACGTTCGACTGACGGGACGCTCGAATCAGCCCCAGCATTTT.

This clonotype was recorded at least ten times. The genes are TRBV15 and TRBJ1-4; D possibly corresponds to TRBD1 (5 bases). The CDR3 contains 15 residues. Per germline, CDR1 LNHNV and CDR2 YYDKDF (reference sequence). Trimming left V 2 bases short and J 2 bases short, with 9 bases between. Here the CDR3 reads CATSRNRGTNEKLFF. CDR3 nucleotide sequence: TGTGCCACCAGCAGAAACCGGGGCACTAATGAAAAACTGTTTTTT.

A single count supports this clonotype. The chain has TRBV4-2 and TRBJ2-7; 8 bases are shared with TRBD2. The V segment lost 8 bases and the J segment 3 bases; nucleotides outside the gene matches: 21. Germline CDR1 LGHNA, CDR2 YNFKEQ. The CDR3 sequence is 18 residues long. The CDR3 DNA is TGTGCCAGCGGCCCCCGCCCCCTCGGGACTAGGCTTTACTACGAGCAGTACTTC. Protein: CASGPRPLGTRLYYEQYF.

This clonotype has a count of ten or more. This sequence joins TRBV18 and TRBJ1-3; D perhaps matches TRBD1 (5 bases). V lost 3 bases and J 0 bases, leaving 12 bases between the germline ends. Per the germline V gene, CDR1 is KGHSH and CDR2 is LQKENI. CDR3 size: 16 residues. The CDR3 spells CASSPGGLASGNTIYF. The DNA of the CDR3 is TGTGCCAGCTCACCTGGGGGACTGGCCTCTGGAAACACCATATATTTT.

This chain connects TRBV12-3 or TRBV12-4 to TRBJ1-1; unclear D gene. The V end lost 3 bases, the J end lost 0 bases, and 8 bases lay between the germline ends. This CDR3 has 14 amino acids. In DNA, the CDR3 is TGTGCCAGCAGTTTTCGGAGCTTGAACACTGAAGCTTTCTTT. Protein product: CASSFRSLNTEAFF.

Note on this clonotype: One base away lies a much larger clone, so this may be a sequencing read error. The chain carries TRBV5-1 and TRBJ2-7; unclear D gene. This CDR3 has 13 amino acids. Trimming stripped 2 bases from V and 6 bases from J, with 12 bases between. Germline assignment: CDR1 SGHRS and CDR2 YFSETQ. Written as DNA, the CDR3 is TGCGCCAGCAGCTTTGGAATAGTAGCCGAGCAGTACTTC. This codes for CASSFGIVAEQYF.

Concerning this clonotype itself: A much larger clone lies one base from this, so it may be a read error. The chain joins TRBV7-2 to TRBJ2-7; D is unclear. Germline V gene sequence: CDR1 SGHTA, CDR2 FQGNSA. V was cut by 3 bases and J by 0 bases, with 15 bases left in between. CDR3 length: 16 amino acids. This CDR3 is CASSFMTARSSYEQYF. In nucleotides, the CDR3 is TGTGCCAGCAGCTTCATGACGGCACGTTCCTCCTACGAGCAGTACTTC.

This clonotype was recorded many times. The chain links TRBV7-2 to TRBJ1-2, with D unresolved. The germline V and J ends were trimmed by 4 bases and 4 bases, with 10 bases remaining between them. The CDR3 is 13 residues long. CDR1 and CDR2 (germline): SGHTA, FQGNSA. CDR3 DNA: TGTGCCAGCAGCTCCACGGAGATCTATGGCTACACCTTC. Protein product: CASSSTEIYGYTF.

The chain joins TRBV18 to TRBJ1-1, with D unresolved. V shed 6 bases and J shed 0 bases, with 11 bases lying between them. The CDR3 runs to 14 residues. Germline loops: CDR1 KGHSH, CDR2 LQKENI. CDR3 protein: CASSLGSMNTEAFF. The CDR3, as DNA: TGTGCCAGCTCTCTGGGTTCAATGAACACTGAAGCTTTCTTT.

This clonotype was counted many times. This rearrangement joins TRBV7-9 to TRBJ2-5; no clear D. Germline CDR1 reads SEHNR; CDR2 reads FQNEAQ (reference sequence). There are 13 residues in the CDR3. The V and J ends lost 5 bases and 5 bases respectively, with 12 bases between them. In DNA, the CDR3 is TGTGCCAGCAGCCCCATAGGACGGGAGACCCAGTACTTC. Protein: CASSPIGRETQYF.

This clonotype came up many times. The chain is built from TRBV12-3 or TRBV12-4 and TRBJ1-2; TRBD1 aligns across 10 bases. Losses at the gene ends were 5 bases for V and 3 bases for J; bases not matched to a gene: 3. This CDR3 has 14 residues. The CDR3, as DNA: TGTGCCAGCAGTACGGGACAGGGGCACTATGGCTACACCTTC. Translating it yields CASSTGQGHYGYTF.

This clonotype was observed a few times. The V gene is TRBV5-6, the J gene TRBJ1-5; D unclear. Trimming cost V 2 bases and J 4 bases, with 4 bases left between them. Looked up from germline, CDR1 is SGHDT and CDR2 is YYEEEE. The CDR3 loop spans 12 amino acids. This CDR3 is CASSFRNQPQHF. CDR3 sequence (DNA): TGTGCCAGCAGCTTTAGAAATCAGCCCCAGCATTTT.

This clonotype was counted at least ten times. The chain joins TRBV12-3 or TRBV12-4 to TRBJ2-1; 10 bases fit TRBD2. The CDR3 sequence is 11 residues long. J was trimmed by 15 bases and V by 6 bases; bases with no gene match: 5. The CDR3 bases are TGTGCCAGCAGCCGCAGCGGGGGGGCGTTCTTC. It is translated as CASSRSGGAFF.

The rearrangement links TRBV6-1 to TRBJ2-7; D unresolved. Trimming pared 6 bases from V and 5 bases from J, leaving 8 bases between. The CDR3 contains 11 residues. Germline V gene sequence: CDR1 MNHNS, CDR2 SASEGT. This chain's CDR3 is CASRSGDEQYF. CDR3 nucleotide sequence: TGTGCCAGCAGATCGGGCGACGAGCAGTACTTC.

This clonotype was counted a few times. This sequence joins TRBV2 and TRBJ2-3, with TRBD2 matching over 10 bases. Germline V CDR1 and CDR2: SNHLY, FYNNEI. The junction had 12 bases not matched to a gene; V was cut back by 4 bases and J by 2 bases. This CDR3 is 18 amino acids long. The CDR3 reads CASSAFSGRYRPTDTQYF. The CDR3 bases are TGTGCCAGCAGTGCCTTTAGCGGGAGGTATCGTCCCACAGATACGCAGTATTTT.

The table lists this clonotype with many counts. The genes are TRBV20-1 and TRBJ2-7, with D possibly being TRBD2 (6 bases). CDR3 length: 13 amino acids. Germline CDR1 is DFQATT and CDR2 is SNEGSKA (reference sequence). V was cut by 1 base and J by 6 bases, with 13 bases left in between. In DNA form, the CDR3 reads TGCAGTGCTAGAGGGAGATCCGGGGGCGAGCAGTACTTC. The encoded protein is CSARGRSGGEQYF.